Listed here are 5 T cell receptor beta chains from one sample, sequenced in a study of T-cell memory formation after mild COVID-19. TCRdb recomputed calls from the 5' RACE reads with MiXCR, one row per CDR3 protein. This table holds roughly 160,000 distinct CDR3 sequences, more than 9% found once. The source material was PBMCs or a T cell subset sorted from them (not recorded which). The receptors originated from a man younger than 30 who had mild COVID-19 (a few samples of this study predate the infection). Cell type and time point are not known.

The rearrangement joins TRBV7-2 to TRBJ2-1; 8 bases agree with TRBD1. Germline values: CDR1 SGHTA, CDR2 FQGNSA. The junction had 2 bases not matched to a gene; V was cut back by 3 bases and J by 4 bases. The CDR3 length is 14 residues. The CDR3 DNA is TGTGCCAGCAGCTTCCGGGACAGGTACAATGAGCAGTTCTTC. It encodes CASSFRDRYNEQFF.

V usage is TRBV5-1 and J usage is TRBJ2-4; TRBD1 might be the D (5 bases). This CDR3 is built from 15 residues. Trimming cost V 4 bases and J 0 bases, with 11 bases left between them. Germline lookup yields CDR1 SGHRS and CDR2 YFSETQ. This chain's CDR3 is CASSLGHQAKNIQYF. DNA for the CDR3: TGCGCCAGCAGCCTAGGACACCAAGCCAAAAACATTCAGTACTTC.

A few counts support this clonotype. V and J are TRBV6-5 and TRBJ1-2, with a tentative D call TRBD1 (6 bases). This CDR3 spans 15 amino acids. V lost 8 bases and J 7 bases, leaving 23 bases between the germline ends. The germline CDR1 and CDR2 sequences are MNHEY and SVGAGI. CDR3 residues: CASGKRGGAIGGYTF. CDR3 in DNA: TGTGCCAGCGGCAAGAGGGGGGGAGCCATAGGTGGCTACACCTTC.

Written as DNA, the CDR3 is TGTGCCAGCAGCTTAGTCCGGTTGGGGAACGAGCAGTACTTC. Its protein product is CASSLVRLGNEQYF. The chain combines TRBV7-8 with TRBJ2-7; D remains unclear. Germline V lookup: CDR1 SGHVS, CDR2 FQNEAQ. The CDR3 runs 14 residues. V lost 1 base and J 5 bases, leaving 12 bases between the germline ends.

This clonotype was counted a few times. V is TRBV6-6 and J is TRBJ1-5; 8 nucleotides match TRBD1. The trim removed 0 bases at V and 2 bases at J, leaving 0 bases unmatched. The germline gives CDR1 MNHNY, CDR2 SVGAGI (reference sequence). CDR3 size: 15 residues. The CDR3 region has the DNA TGTGCCAGCAGTTACTCGGACAGGGGCAATCAGCCCCAGCATTTT. It specifies CASSYSDRGNQPQHF.